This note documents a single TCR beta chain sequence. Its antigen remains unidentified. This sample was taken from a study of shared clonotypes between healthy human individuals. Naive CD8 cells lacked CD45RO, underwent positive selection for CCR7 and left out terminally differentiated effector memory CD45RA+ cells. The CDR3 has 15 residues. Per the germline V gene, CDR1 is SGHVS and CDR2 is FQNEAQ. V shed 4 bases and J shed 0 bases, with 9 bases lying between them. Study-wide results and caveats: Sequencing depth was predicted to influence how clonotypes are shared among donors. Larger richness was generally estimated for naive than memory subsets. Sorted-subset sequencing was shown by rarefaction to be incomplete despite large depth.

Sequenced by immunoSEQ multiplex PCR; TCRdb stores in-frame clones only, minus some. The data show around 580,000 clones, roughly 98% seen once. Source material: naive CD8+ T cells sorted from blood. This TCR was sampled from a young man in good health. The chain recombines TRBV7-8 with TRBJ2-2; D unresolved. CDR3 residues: CASSSPATNTGELFF. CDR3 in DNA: TGTGCCAGCAGCTCTCCGGCTACGAACACCGGGGAGCTGTTTTTT.